Below, 25 T cell receptor beta chains from the same sample are listed, as sequenced in a study of regulatory T cells in long-lasting Graves disease. Time point: persistent/refractory GD, antithyroid drugs over 5 years with positive TRAb. Scientists built the TCR library using RNA that was extracted from PBMCs. The authors built TCR beta libraries using iRepertoire HTBI primers and Arm-PCR of CDR3 regions. TCRdb reprocessed the multiplex PCR reads via MiXCR and lists one record per CDR3 protein. This sample has some 440,000 distinct CDR3 sequences; 20% to 25% occur once, and the top ten carry 6.5% to 8%. The material was peripheral blood mononuclear cells (PBMCs), obtained when the disease was refractory, from a patient treated with antithyroid drugs. Receptor source: a female donor with Graves disease.

The chain couples TRBV14 to TRBJ1-3, with a tentative D call TRBD1 (6 bases). Per germline, CDR1 SGHDN and CDR2 FVKESK. The V end lost 7 bases, the J end lost 2 bases, and 15 bases lay between the germline ends. This CDR3 has 15 residues. CDR3 sequence (DNA): TGTGCCAGCACCCCGACAGGTTCCACTGGAAACACCATATATTTT. Amino acids: CASTPTGSTGNTIYF.

This clonotype was counted ten times or more. The V and J genes are TRBV28 and TRBJ2-7; TRBD2 aligns across 9 bases. CDR1 and CDR2 (germline): MDHEN, SYDVKM. CDR3 length equals 14 residues. The trim removed 6 bases at V and 4 bases at J, leaving 7 bases unmatched. CDR3 sequence: CASRGSGSGYEQYF. Written as DNA, the CDR3 is TGTGCCAGCAGGGGTAGCGGGAGCGGATACGAGCAGTACTTC.

The V call is TRBV19, the J call TRBJ2-1; TRBD2 matches 15 bases. CDR3 length equals 17 residues. V gave up 8 bases and J gave up 7 bases; unmatched junction bases: 12. Germline V gene sequence: CDR1 LNHDA, CDR2 SQIVND (reference sequence). The DNA of the CDR3 is TGTGCCAGTTTCGGGGGACTAGCGGGAGGCAGGGGAAATGAGCAGTTCTTC. Encoded protein: CASFGGLAGGRGNEQFF.

This clonotype was observed at least ten times. The J gene is TRBJ2-7, the V gene TRBV11-2; a weak D match, TRBD2 (6 bases). This CDR3 region has 15 residues. Trimming took 6 bases from V and 5 from J, leaving 20 bases between them. Germline V lookup: CDR1 SGHAT, CDR2 FQNNGV. The CDR3 is CASSSVRGRENEQYF. In DNA form, the CDR3 reads TGTGCCAGCAGTAGCGTTAGGGGTCGGGAGAACGAGCAGTACTTC.

The rearrangement uses TRBV19 and TRBJ1-1, with D uncertain. Germline assignment: CDR1 LNHDA and CDR2 SQIVND (reference sequence). Trimming cost V 1 base and J 0 bases, with 6 bases left between them. CDR3 length: 14 amino acids. As DNA, the CDR3 is TGTGCCAGTAGTATAGGGACGGTGAACACTGAAGCTTTCTTT. This gives the protein CASSIGTVNTEAFF.

This sequence joins TRBV27 and TRBJ2-7; 15 bases line up with TRBD2. The V and J ends lost 4 bases and 9 bases, in that order; junction bases with no gene match: 4. The CDR3 runs to 14 residues. The germline V gene has CDR1 MNHEY and CDR2 SMNVEV (reference sequence). As DNA, the CDR3 is TGTGCCAGCAGTTCGCCGGGACTAGCGGGAGGGCAGTACTTC. This encodes CASSSPGLAGGQYF.

This chain links TRBV28 with TRBJ2-3; a possible D gene is TRBD1 (6 bases). The CDR3 has 14 amino acids. Germline V CDR1 and CDR2: MDHEN, SYDVKM. V lost 3 bases to trimming and J lost 2 bases, with 9 bases between them. The CDR3: CASSFGDTTDTQYF. The CDR3 DNA reads as TGTGCCAGCAGTTTCGGGGACACCACAGATACGCAGTATTTT.

This clonotype was recorded a few times. The V and J genes are TRBV5-4 and TRBJ2-1; 8 nucleotides match TRBD2. Losses at the gene ends were 4 bases for V and 8 bases for J; bases not matched to a gene: 5. The CDR3 sequence is 13 residues long. Germline V gene data show CDR1 as SGHNT and CDR2 as YYREEE (reference sequence). Here the CDR3 DNA reads TGTGCCAGCAGCCGCACTAGCGGCGATGAGCAGTTCTTC. This gives the protein CASSRTSGDEQFF.

Remarks on this clonotype: This sequence may be a read error, since a much larger clone differs from it by one base. Without the conserved terminal phenylalanine or tryptophan, this CDR3 likely stems from a read error. The genes are TRBV27 and TRBJ2-2; TRBD1 is a possible D gene (6 bases). The CDR3 loop spans 14 amino acids. With 6 bases removed from V and 7 bases from J, the gap between germline ends came to 15 bases. The germline gives CDR1 MNHEY, CDR2 SMNVEV (reference sequence). The CDR3 nucleotides read TGTGCCAGCAGCCGGACCCTGGGACACGGGGAGCTGTTTCTT. As protein: CASSRTLGHGELFL.

This clonotype was counted between two and nine times. This sequence joins TRBV2 and TRBJ2-1; 7 positions agree with TRBD2. CDR1 and CDR2 (germline): SNHLY, FYNNEI. The CDR3 totals 15 residues. Trimming at V came to 6 bases and at J to 4 bases, leaving 9 bases not matched to a gene. CDR3 nucleotide sequence: TGTGCCAGCAGGCCTCTAGCGGCACAATACAATGAGCAGTTCTTC. Protein: CASRPLAAQYNEQFF.

This clonotype was counted ten times or more. The rearrangement uses TRBV6-1 and TRBJ2-7, with D possibly being TRBD1 (5 bases). Per germline, CDR1 MNHNS and CDR2 SASEGT. This CDR3 is 12 amino acids long. Trimming pared 5 bases from V and 3 bases from J, leaving 8 bases between. The chain's CDR3 is CASSRDSYEQYF. Written as DNA, the CDR3 is TGTGCCAGCAGTCGCGACAGCTACGAGCAGTACTTC.

At least ten counts were recorded for this clonotype. The chain couples TRBV10-3 to TRBJ2-7; D unresolved. The CDR3 totals 15 residues. Germline-derived CDR1 and CDR2 are ENHRY and SYGVKD. The V end lost 0 bases, the J end lost 2 bases, and 11 bases lay between the germline ends. The CDR3 spells CAISESTGGAYEQYF. The CDR3 DNA reads TGTGCCATCAGTGAGTCGACCGGCGGCGCCTACGAGCAGTACTTC.

This clonotype was found a few times. A read error may account for a junction end that differs from germline. The rearrangement uses TRBV10-1 and TRBJ2-7; 13 positions agree with TRBD2. The CDR3 is 15 amino acids. CDR1 and CDR2 from the germline V gene are WNHNN and SYGVQD (reference sequence). CDR3 region: CASSRTGTSGNEQYF. The CDR3 nucleotides read TGTGCCAGCAGCCGTACCGGGACTAGCGGGAACGAGCAGTACTTC.

The chain couples TRBV12-3 or TRBV12-4 to TRBJ1-1, with D unclear. V was shortened by 2 bases and J by 5 bases, with 15 bases between the two germline ends. The CDR3 contains 15 residues. The DNA for the CDR3 is TGTGCCAGCAGTTTAACGGAGGCCCCTGGGACTGAAGCTTTCTTT. Translation gives CASSLTEAPGTEAFF.

This clonotype was detected many times. The chain recombines TRBV2 with TRBJ1-1; perhaps TRBD1 as D (6 bases). The V end lost 6 bases, the J end lost 3 bases, and 17 bases lay between the germline ends. Germline CDR1 and CDR2: SNHLY and FYNNEI. The CDR3 extends over 15 amino acids. The CDR3 DNA sequence: TGTGCCAGCAGCGGGGGGCAGAAATTTTACACTGAAGCTTTCTTT. Encoded protein: CASSGGQKFYTEAFF.

The rearrangement uses TRBV29-1 and TRBJ2-7; D gene unclear. Germline V gene lookup returns CDR1 SQVTM and CDR2 ANQGSEA. This CDR3 contains 11 residues. V was cut by 5 bases and J by 7 bases, with 12 bases left in between. The CDR3 protein is CSVSIPGEQYF. The DNA for the CDR3 is TGCAGCGTTTCCATTCCAGGAGAGCAGTACTTC.

The gene calls are TRBV30 and TRBJ1-5, with 7 bases fitting TRBD1. The CDR3 has 14 residues. Trimming took 2 bases from V and 6 from J; bases not matched to a gene: 7. Germline V gene lookup returns CDR1 GTSNPN and CDR2 SVGIG (reference sequence). The CDR3 region is CAWSRTGVSQPQHF. For the CDR3, the DNA is TGTGCCTGGAGTCGAACAGGGGTAAGTCAGCCCCAGCATTTT.

There are many counts of this clonotype. The chain combines TRBV12-3 or TRBV12-4 with TRBJ2-5, with D perhaps given as TRBD1 or TRBD2 (5 bases each). V was cut by 5 bases and J by 5 bases, with 15 bases left in between. The CDR3 has 14 residues. CDR3 loop: CASSPGSLGETQYF. The CDR3 DNA follows: TGTGCCAGCAGTCCAGGGTCACTAGGGGAGACCCAGTACTTC.

This clonotype has ten or more counts. The chain employs TRBV19 and TRBJ1-1; possibly TRBD1 for D (6 bases). CDR1 is LNHDA and CDR2 is SQIVND in the germline V gene (reference sequence). The CDR3 loop spans 13 amino acids. Trimming stripped 5 bases from V and 4 bases from J, with 11 bases between. CDR3 DNA: TGTGCCAGTAGTCCTGGACAGCGCACTGAAGCTTTCTTT. This gives the protein CASSPGQRTEAFF.

The sample holds many counts of this clonotype. This sequence joins TRBV6-2 or TRBV6-3 and TRBJ2-7; D perhaps matches TRBD2 (6 bases). Germline loops: CDR1 MNHEY, CDR2 SVGEGT. Trimming cost V 2 bases and J 2 bases, with 19 bases left between them. The CDR3 sequence is 17 residues long. The CDR3 sequence is CASSYPPGREKTYEQYF. CDR3 coding DNA: TGTGCCAGCAGTTACCCTCCCGGGCGGGAAAAGACCTACGAGCAGTACTTC.

This clonotype was detected many times. The chain employs TRBV5-6 and TRBJ2-1; possibly TRBD2 for D (6 bases). There are 16 residues in the CDR3. CDR1 SGHDT and CDR2 YYEEEE come from the germline V gene. Trimming removed 5 bases from V and 0 bases from J, with 15 bases in between. The CDR3 region is CASRGGASSSYNEQFF. CDR3 bases: TGTGCCAGCAGGGGGGGAGCTTCGTCCTCCTACAATGAGCAGTTCTTC. The variable domain in full, with the rest retrieved from reference TRBV5-6 and TRBJ2-1, is DAGVTQSPTHLIKTRGQQVTLRCSPKSGHDTVSWYQQALGQGPQFIFQYYEEEERQRGNFPDRFSGHQFPNYSSELNVNALLLGDSALYLCASRGGASSSYNEQFFGPGTRLTVL.

The rearrangement links TRBV2 to TRBJ1-3; D is uncertain. Trimming removed 1 base at V and 0 bases at J, with 10 bases between. The CDR3 covers 16 residues. Looked up from germline, CDR1 is SNHLY and CDR2 is FYNNEI. As DNA, the CDR3 is TGTGCCAGCAGTGAAGTGGCCAGAATCTCTGGAAACACCATATATTTT. Translated, it gives CASSEVARISGNTIYF. The whole variable domain, remainder taken from reference TRBV2 and TRBJ1-3, is EPEVTQTPSHQVTQMGQEVILRCVPISNHLYFYWYRQILGQKVEFLVSFYNNEISEKSEIFDDQFSVERPDGSNFTLKIRSTKLEDSAMYFCASSEVARISGNTIYFGEGSWLTVV.

This clonotype was detected many times. J is TRBJ1-2 and V is TRBV3-1; TRBD1 aligns across 12 bases. The CDR3 consists of 16 residues. V lost 4 bases and J lost 4; bases outside the gene matches: 7. In germline, CDR1 is LGHDT, CDR2 YNNKEL (reference sequence). The CDR3 here is CASSPRGTGGRYGYTF. DNA of the CDR3: TGTGCCAGCAGCCCCCGCGGGACAGGGGGCCGCTATGGCTACACCTTC.

A remark on this clonotype: Relative to the germline gene, one junction end is altered; a read error may explain this. The genes are TRBV11-1 and TRBJ1-1; D is unresolved. This CDR3 contains 14 residues. Germline-derived CDR1 and CDR2 are SGHAT and FQDESV (reference sequence). The CDR3 spells CASSQATANTEAFF. The CDR3 bases are TGCGCCAGCAGCCAAGCGACGGCTAACACTGAAGCTTTCTTT.

The chain uses TRBV7-8 and TRBJ2-2; possibly TRBD2 for D (5 bases). This CDR3 region has 15 residues. CDR1 and CDR2 (germline): SGHVS, FQNEAQ. V was cut by 5 bases and J by 6 bases, with 16 bases left in between. CDR3 nucleotides: TGTGCCAGCAGCGAGGCAGGCGGGTGGGCCGGGGAGCTGTTTTTT. This codes for CASSEAGGWAGELFF.